Listed below are T cell receptor beta chains from one sample, sequenced in a study of CD8 T cells in Susac syndrome. From the immunoSEQ multiplex PCR reads, TCRdb called clonotypes with MiXCR, one entry per CDR3 protein. The table shows about 300,000 distinct CDR3 sequences, with approximately 85% occurring only once. Sequenced: CD8+ T cells from PBMCs. Source of these receptors: a human donor with multiple sclerosis. The CDR3 runs from the conserved cysteine through the conserved F or W. The D gene is left open where the match is weak. The size of a clone is reported for some rows only, either as once, few or many, or as a class for expanded clones.

>NA|TRBV4-3|NA|TRBJ2-2
TGCGCCAGCAGCCCCCGACCTACCGGGGAGCTGTTTTTT
CASSPRPTGELFF
>NA|TRBV27|TRBD2|TRBJ2-7
TGTGCCAGCAGTCGACTAGCGGGAGTGGACGAGCAGTACTTC
CASSRLAGVDEQYF
>NA|TRBV28|NA|TRBJ1-5
TGTGCCAGCAGGATCACAGGGTCCAATCAGCCCCAGCATTTT
CASRITGSNQPQHF
>NA|TRBV28|NA|TRBJ2-1
TGTGCCAGCAGTTTTGGTTCAGCTTTACGGGGCGATGAGCAGTTCTTC
CASSFGSALRGDEQFF
>NA|TRBV12-3/TRBV12-4|TRBD2|TRBJ2-1
TGTGCCAGCAGTTTAAAAGCGGGAGGCAACCCGAGGCACAATGAGCAGTTCTTC
CASSLKAGGNPRHNEQFF
>NA|TRBV9|NA|TRBJ2-7
TGTGCCAGCAGCGTAGGGGGAAACGAGCAGTACTTC
CASSVGGNEQYF
>NA|TRBV7-9|NA|TRBJ2-1
TGTGCCAGCAGCTTGTCTGAGCAGTTCTTC
CASSLSEQFF
>NA|TRBV4-3|NA|TRBJ2-7
TGCGCCAGCAGCCAAGATAATCGCGAGCAGTACTTC
CASSQDNREQYF
>NA|TRBV29-1|NA|TRBJ2-2
TGCAGCGTTACTCAGGGCAACACCGGGGAGCTGTTTTTT
CSVTQGNTGELFF
>NA|TRBV30|NA|TRBJ2-2
TGTGCCTGGAGTTACGGGGCCGGGGAGCTGTTTTTT
CAWSYGAGELFF
>NA|TRBV2|TRBD1|TRBJ2-3
TGTGCCAGCAGCAGGGGGATTGGCACAGATACGCAGTATTTT
CASSRGIGTDTQYF
>few|TRBV6-2/TRBV6-3|NA|TRBJ1-5
TGTGCCAGCAGTCCAGGGTACAATCAGCCCCAGCATTTT
CASSPGYNQPQHF
>NA|TRBV27|NA|TRBJ2-1
TGTGCCAGCAGTTTTAGTGGGGGGACGCACGCATACAATGAGCAGTTCTTC
CASSFSGGTHAYNEQFF
>once|TRBV3-1|TRBD2|TRBJ2-3
TGTGCCAGCAGCCTTACTAGCGGGAGCCTGGGGACAGATACGCAGTATTTT
CASSLTSGSLGTDTQYF
>NA|TRBV7-9|NA|TRBJ2-3
TGTGCCAGCAGGAAGGAATCAGATACGCAGTATTTT
CASRKESDTQYF
>NA|TRBV30|NA|TRBJ1-2
TGTGCCTGGAACTTTTGGGGCGCTGATGGCTACACCTTC
CAWNFWGADGYTF
>few|TRBV6-2/TRBV6-3|NA|TRBJ2-5
TGTGCCAGCAGTTACTCGGACTTTCCAGAGACCCAGTACTTC
CASSYSDFPETQYF
>NA|TRBV28|TRBD1|TRBJ2-7
TGTGCCAGCAGTTCAACCGGGACAGGGGGCTACGAGCAGTACTTC
CASSSTGTGGYEQYF
>NA|TRBV27|NA|TRBJ2-5
TGTGCCAGCAGTGCCACCCCCTCTGGACGGGAGACCCAGTACTTC
CASSATPSGRETQYF
>NA|TRBV1|NA|TRBJ1-2
TGCACCAGCAGCGGGACAGGGAGGGGGAACTATGGCTACACCTTC
CTSSGTGRGNYGYTF
>few|TRBV28|TRBD2|TRBJ2-5
TGTGCCAGCAGTTTCCCCCGGGAGGGCCAAGAGACCCAGTACTTC
CASSFPREGQETQYF
>once|TRBV4-3|TRBD2|TRBJ2-2
TGCGCCAGCAGCCAAGTGACTAGCGGGAGGGCCCTGGGGACCGGGGAGCTGTTTTTT
CASSQVTSGRALGTGELFF
>NA|TRBV20-1|NA|TRBJ2-2
TGCAGTGCAAATACGTGGATCGGGGAGCTGTTTTTT
CSANTWIGELFF
>NA|TRBV14|NA|TRBJ1-1
TGTGCCAGCAGCCACGGGGGCAGGAACACTGAAGCTTTCTTT
CASSHGGRNTEAFF
>NA|TRBV28|NA|TRBJ2-7
TGTGCCAGCAGTCCAGAGGGTCGGGCAGAAGTGACCCACGAGCAGTACTTC
CASSPEGRAEVTHEQYF
>NA|TRBV27|TRBD2|TRBJ2-1
TGTGCCAGCAGGGCTGGACTAGGTTCCTACAATGAGCAGTTCTTC
CASRAGLGSYNEQFF
>NA|TRBV3-1|TRBD2|TRBJ2-7
TGTGCCAGCAGCCTACTAGCGGGAGGCGTCGAGCAGTACTTC
CASSLLAGGVEQYF
>NA|TRBV6-5|NA|TRBJ2-7
TGTGCCAGCATCAGCCCCACTGGGGAGCAGTACTTC
CASISPTGEQYF
>NA|TRBV27|NA|TRBJ2-7
TGTGCCAGCAGTTTATCCGGGCAGGAGACCTACGAGCAGTACTTC
CASSLSGQETYEQYF
>NA|TRBV30|TRBD2|TRBJ2-1
TGTGCCTGCTCCGAGCTAGCGGGAGTAGGCGATGAGCAGTTCTTC
CACSELAGVGDEQFF
>NA|TRBV11-2|TRBD1|TRBJ1-2
TGTGCCAGCAGCCTCTATCAGACAGGGCCCAACTATGGCTACACCTTC
CASSLYQTGPNYGYTF
>NA|TRBV19|NA|TRBJ1-5
TGTGCCAGTAACGAGGGGGGCAATCAGCCCCAGCATTTT
CASNEGGNQPQHF
>NA|TRBV5-6|TRBD1|TRBJ2-7
TGTGCCAGCAGTCCAGTGACAGGGGGCTCCTACGAGCAGTACTTC
CASSPVTGGSYEQYF
>NA|TRBV9|NA|TRBJ2-3
TGTGCCAGCAGCGTAGGAATAGCCTTTCCCACAGATACGCAGTATTTT
CASSVGIAFPTDTQYF
>NA|TRBV28|TRBD1|TRBJ2-7
TGTGCCAGCAGTTACCCGACAGGGGGAGCTCTGCCCACCTCCTACGAGCAGTACTTC
CASSYPTGGALPTSYEQYF
>NA|TRBV10-3|TRBD1|TRBJ1-3
TGTGCCATCAGAGGACAGGGAATGGCGTTCAGCTCTGGAAACACCATATATTTT
CAIRGQGMAFSSGNTIYF
>NA|TRBV23-1|NA|TRBJ1-4
TGCGCCAGCAGACGACGGGGCGCCACCCCCCGAACTAATGAAAAACTGTTTTTT
CASRRRGATPRTNEKLFF
>NA|TRBV20-1|NA|TRBJ1-5
TGCAGTGCTAGAGAGCAGCCGTATAGCAATCAGCCCCAGCATTTT
CSAREQPYSNQPQHF
>NA|TRBV12-3/TRBV12-4|NA|TRBJ2-1
TGTGCCAGCAGTCCCCTTCATTACAATGAGCAGTTCTTC
CASSPLHYNEQFF
>NA|TRBV30|NA|TRBJ2-7
TGTGCCTGGATACGGGGGTCCTACGAGCAGTACTTC
CAWIRGSYEQYF
>NA|TRBV4-3|TRBD1|TRBJ2-5
TGCGCCAGCAGCCAGTTGACAGGGGTCCCCCAAGAGACCCAGTACTTC
CASSQLTGVPQETQYF
>NA|TRBV7-2|NA|TRBJ1-2
TGTGCCAGCAGCTCCAAAGTGGGGCAGGGTGGCTATGGCTACACCTTC
CASSSKVGQGGYGYTF
>NA|TRBV3-1|NA|TRBJ2-7
TGTGCCAGCAGCCAAGATGGGGGGCGAAACTCCTACGAGCAGTACTTC
CASSQDGGRNSYEQYF
>NA|TRBV29-1|TRBD1|TRBJ2-7
TGCAGCGTTGAGGGACAGGGAAGAAGCCACGAGCAGTACTTC
CSVEGQGRSHEQYF
>NA|TRBV28|TRBD2|TRBJ2-3
TGTGCCAGCAGAATCACTAGCGGGAGGGCATATACGCAGTATTTT
CASRITSGRAYTQYF
>NA|TRBV10-1|NA|TRBJ2-7
TGCGCCAGCAGTGCGGAGCAGGGGTTCGAGCAGTACTTC
CASSAEQGFEQYF
>NA|TRBV20-1|TRBD1|TRBJ2-1
TGCAGTGCTAGAGGGGACAGGGTAACCTACAATGAGCAGTTCTTC
CSARGDRVTYNEQFF
>once|TRBV7-9|TRBD1|TRBJ1-1
TGTGCCAGCAGCTCGAACAGACAGGGAGGGGTTAACACTGAAGCTTTCTTT
CASSSNRQGGVNTEAFF
>NA|TRBV7-8|NA|TRBJ2-5
TGTGCCAGCAGCCCCACTCTGGGGGAAGAGACCCAGTACTTC
CASSPTLGEETQYF
>NA|TRBV27|TRBD1|TRBJ2-5
TGTGCCAGCAGTTTTCTCCCGGGACAGGGTACAGAGACCCAGTACTTC
CASSFLPGQGTETQYF
>NA|TRBV11-3|NA|TRBJ2-1
TGTGCCAGCAGCATAATAGACAATGAGCAGTTCTTC
CASSIIDNEQFF
>once|TRBV28|NA|TRBJ2-5
TGTGCCAGCAGTCCCCCCCCGGGGTCGGGTGAGACCCAGTACTTC
CASSPPPGSGETQYF
>NA|TRBV7-9|NA|TRBJ1-1
TGTGTCAGCAGCTCCCCTTACAGGAACACTGAAGCTTTCTTT
CVSSSPYRNTEAFF
>NA|TRBV27|TRBD1|TRBJ2-7
TGTGCCAGCAGTGCCGGGACAGGGTCTCACGAGCAGTACTTC
CASSAGTGSHEQYF
>few|TRBV30|NA|TRBJ1-1
TGTGCCTGGAGTGGTTACACTGAAGCTTTCTTT
CAWSGYTEAFF